These 10 T cell receptor beta chains originate from one sample sequenced in a study of neurological immune-mediated disorders. Each CDR3 protein is one row after TCRdb ran MiXCR on the 5' RACE reads. The sample lists some 34,000 distinct CDR3 sequences, 1.5% occurring once. The sample taken for sequencing was PBMCs. Receptors were obtained from a woman in her 30s with multiple sclerosis.

This clonotype was seen repeatedly, ten times or more. The chain links TRBV29-1 to TRBJ2-7; 13 bases agree with TRBD2. CDR1 is SQVTM, CDR2 ANQGSEA, per germline. The CDR3 extends over 13 amino acids. V shed 7 bases and J 6 bases; nucleotides not matched to a gene: 6. The CDR3 sequence: CSGTSGGGSEQYF. Here the CDR3 DNA reads TGCAGCGGAACTAGCGGGGGGGGTTCCGAGCAGTACTTC.

This clonotype has a count of ten or more. The genes are TRBV3-1 and TRBJ1-2; 8 bases align to TRBD1. Germline V gene data show CDR1 as LGHDT and CDR2 as YNNKEL (reference sequence). The trim removed 4 bases at V and 8 bases at J, leaving 6 bases unmatched. There are 13 residues in the CDR3. The CDR3 spells CASSRGQGYGYTF. The CDR3 nucleotides are TGTGCCAGCAGCCGAGGACAGGGTTACGGCTACACCTTC. The complete variable domain, with remaining parts taken from reference TRBV3-1 and TRBJ1-2, reads DTAVSQTPKYLVTQMGNDKSIKCEQNLGHDTMYWYKQDSKKFLKIMFSYNNKELIINETVPNRFSPKSPDKAHLNLHINSLELGDSAVYFCASSRGQGYGYTFGSGTRLTVV.

In its sample, this clonotype was seen many times. The V gene is TRBV9, the J gene TRBJ2-3; 8 bases align to TRBD2. CDR3 length: 16 residues. The germline V gene encodes CDR1 SGDLS and CDR2 YYNGEE. V lost 0 bases, J lost 1 base, and 4 bases stayed unmatched. The CDR3 here is CASSVVSGGRTDTQYF. For the CDR3, the DNA is TGTGCCAGCAGCGTAGTCAGCGGGGGCCGCACAGATACGCAGTATTTT. Combining the CDR3 with reference TRBV9 and TRBJ2-3 gives the whole variable domain DSGVTQTPKHLITATGQRVTLRCSPRSGDLSVYWYQQSLDQGLQFLIQYYNGEERAKGNILERFSAQQFPDLHSELNLSSLELGDSALYFCASSVVSGGRTDTQYFGPGTRLTVL.

This clonotype was seen at least ten times. The V call is TRBV5-1, the J call TRBJ1-2; D is ambiguous. V shed 1 base and J shed 6 bases, with 13 bases lying between them. Germline loops: CDR1 SGHRS, CDR2 YFSETQ. This CDR3 has 14 amino acids. CDR3 amino acids: CASSLMDSQNGYTF. The CDR3 DNA reads as TGCGCCAGCAGCTTGATGGACTCCCAAAATGGCTACACCTTC.

This clonotype was seen at least ten times. The rearrangement joins TRBV5-1 to TRBJ2-7; tentatively, D is TRBD1 (6 bases). Germline CDR1 SGHRS, CDR2 YFSETQ. Trimming removed 5 bases from V and 4 bases from J, with 25 bases in between. This CDR3 has 17 residues. CDR3 in DNA: TGCGCCAGCAGTTTGTCGGTGGGGGCCGGTTTTGAGTACGAGCAGTACTTC. Amino acids: CASSLSVGAGFEYEQYF.

In this sample, this clonotype turned up many times. The chain carries TRBV20-1 and TRBJ1-2; no clear D. The CDR3 covers 12 residues. V was shortened by 6 bases and J by 2 bases, with 10 bases between the two germline ends. The germline CDR1 and CDR2 sequences are DFQATT and SNEGSKA (reference sequence). DNA for the CDR3: TGCAGTGCCAATCAGGAAAACTATGGCTACACCTTC. Residues: CSANQENYGYTF.

This clonotype was seen ten or more times. The chain combines TRBV5-1 with TRBJ2-7; 8 nucleotides match TRBD1. V lost 2 bases to trimming and J lost 3 bases; unmatched junction nucleotides: 4. This CDR3 is built from 14 residues. Looked up from germline, CDR1 is SGHRS and CDR2 is YFSETQ. The chain's CDR3 is CASSFGTGDYEQYF. The CDR3 DNA reads as TGCGCCAGCAGCTTCGGGACAGGCGACTACGAGCAGTACTTC.

This clonotype was recorded many times. The chain joins TRBV6-5 to TRBJ2-1; D not certain. The CDR3 spans 14 residues. Germline V gene data show CDR1 as MNHEY and CDR2 as SVGAGI. With 5 bases removed from V and 5 bases from J, the gap between germline ends came to 13 bases. The CDR3, as DNA: TGTGCCAGCAGTCACGCCCCTGTTCACAATGAGCAGTTCTTC. Amino acid sequence: CASSHAPVHNEQFF.

This clonotype was counted a few times. The chain employs TRBV11-2 and TRBJ2-1; no firm D call. V lost 5 bases to trimming and J lost 7 bases, with 21 bases between them. Germline-derived CDR1 and CDR2 are SGHAT and FQNNGV. This CDR3 region has 16 residues. CDR3 sequence (DNA): TGTGCCAGCAGCACCCGTCAGCGCCGATCAACTAATGAGCAGTTCTTC. Protein: CASSTRQRRSTNEQFF.

This clonotype was observed many times. V and J are TRBV6-5 and TRBJ1-2, with 12 bases aligning to TRBD1. V was clipped by 2 bases and J by 11 bases; unmatched bases: 6. From germline, CDR1 is MNHEY and CDR2 SVGAGI. This CDR3 region has 14 residues. The CDR3 reads CASSYTGQGAGYTF. The DNA for the CDR3 is TGTGCCAGCAGTTACACGGGACAGGGGGCTGGTTACACCTTC.